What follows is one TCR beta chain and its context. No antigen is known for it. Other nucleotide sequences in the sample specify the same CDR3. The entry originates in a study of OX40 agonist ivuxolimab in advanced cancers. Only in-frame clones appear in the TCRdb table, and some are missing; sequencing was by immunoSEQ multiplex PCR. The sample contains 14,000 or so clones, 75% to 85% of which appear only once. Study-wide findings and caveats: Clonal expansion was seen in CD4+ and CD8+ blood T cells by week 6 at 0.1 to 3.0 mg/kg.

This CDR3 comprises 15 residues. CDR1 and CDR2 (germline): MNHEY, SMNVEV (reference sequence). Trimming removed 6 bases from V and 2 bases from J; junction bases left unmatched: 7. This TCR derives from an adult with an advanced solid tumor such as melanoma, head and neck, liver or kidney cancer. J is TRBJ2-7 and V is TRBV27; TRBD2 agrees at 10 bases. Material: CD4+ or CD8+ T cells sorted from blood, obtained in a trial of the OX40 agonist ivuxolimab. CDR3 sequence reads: CASRITSGTTYEQYF. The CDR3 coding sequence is TGTGCCAGCAGAATCACTAGCGGGACGACCTACGAGCAGTACTTC.